This T cell receptor beta chain was sequenced for a study of T cells in localized non-small cell lung cancer. Findings and limits, study-wide: Multi-region tumor sequencing was not done, so intratumor heterogeneity could not be excluded. Adjacent lung was found to contain a median approximately 62 of the top 100 tumor clones. Tumor showed lower T cell clonality than uninvolved adjacent lung, where it was highest.

The CDR3 covers 14 residues. V shed 2 bases, J shed 7 bases, and the junction held 5 bases outside the gene matches. Germline assignment: CDR1 SGHTA and CDR2 FQGTGA. TCRdb's table, derived via immunoSEQ multiplex PCR, lists solely in-frame clones and lacks some. The sample carries some 25,000 clones, 80% to 95% recorded once. Regarding this clone: What it recognizes is unknown.

The chain joins TRBV7-3 to TRBJ2-3; 8 bases map to TRBD2. This TCR came from a female donor older than 55 with stage II squamous cell lung carcinoma. The specimen comprised peripheral blood, sampled before any cancer treatment. The DNA for the CDR3 is TGTGCCAGCAGCTTATTGGCGGGAGGAAATACGCAGTATTTT. Translation: CASSLLAGGNTQYF.